Below are 10 T cell receptor beta chains sequenced from a single sample in a study of PD-L1 blockade in urothelial cancer. TCRdb keeps only in-frame clones here, not all; method: immunoSEQ multiplex PCR. The table shows around 38,000 clones, with 80% to 90% occurring only once. The sample's time point: peripheral blood 6 weeks after treatment start. This material consisted of PBMCs, taken around atezolizumab (anti-PD-L1) treatment. The receptors derive from a man aged 55 to 69 with urothelial cancer.

This chain uses TRBV10-2 with TRBJ2-2; D uncertain. The CDR3 is 13 amino acids. V was shortened by 6 bases and J by 5 bases, with 10 bases between the two germline ends. Germline values: CDR1 WSHSY, CDR2 SAAADI. The CDR3 is CASRLMKTGELFF. CDR3 bases: TGCGCCAGCAGACTAATGAAGACCGGGGAGCTGTTTTTT.

The V and J genes are TRBV11-2 and TRBJ2-5, with 12 bases aligning to TRBD2. CDR3 size: 19 residues. The germline V gene has CDR1 SGHAT and CDR2 FQNNGV. The V and J ends lost 2 bases and 1 base, in that order; junction bases with no gene match: 11. CDR3 sequence reads: CASSLRTGRLAGVQETQYF. CDR3 nucleotides: TGTGCCAGCAGCTTAAGGACCGGCCGACTAGCGGGGGTCCAAGAGACCCAGTACTTC.

The gene calls are TRBV5-1 and TRBJ2-5, with a tentative D call TRBD2 (5 bases). The CDR3 is 13 amino acids. The germline V and J ends were trimmed by 1 base and 3 bases, with 7 bases remaining between them. The germline gives CDR1 SGHRS, CDR2 YFSETQ. CDR3 bases: TGCGCCAGCAGCTTGATGAGGGAAGAGACCCAGTACTTC. This codes for CASSLMREETQYF.

The rearrangement links TRBV6-1 to TRBJ1-1, with TRBD1 matching over 7 bases. The CDR3 extends over 15 amino acids. Germline assignment: CDR1 MNHNS and CDR2 SASEGT. J lost 1 base, V lost 5 bases, and 7 bases had no gene match. CDR3 region: CASSTLGQSNTEAFF. CDR3 DNA sequence: TGTGCCAGCAGTACCCTGGGACAGTCGAACACTGAAGCTTTCTTT.

CDR3 coding DNA: TGTGCCATCAGTGGAACGGTGGGTGTAACCGATGGGCTGAATACGCAGTATTTT. Its protein product is CAISGTVGVTDGLNTQYF. This chain joins TRBV10-3 and TRBJ2-3; D gene uncertain. Trimming left V 4 bases short and J 7 bases short, with 27 bases between. Germline values: CDR1 ENHRY, CDR2 SYGVKD. This CDR3 spans 18 amino acids.

The rearrangement joins TRBV11-3 to TRBJ1-1; D gene uncertain. V shed 0 bases and J shed 2 bases, with 4 bases lying between them. Germline lookup yields CDR1 SGHNT and CDR2 YENEEA. CDR3 size: 13 residues. The CDR3 DNA reads as TGTGCCAGCAGCTTAGACGGTAACACTGAAGCTTTCTTT. Translating it yields CASSLDGNTEAFF.

In DNA, the CDR3 is TGTGCCAGCAGCTTCCGGGAGGGGCTAAATCAGCCCCAGCATTTT. This gives the protein CASSFREGLNQPQHF. The gene calls are TRBV7-6 and TRBJ1-5; perhaps TRBD1 as D (5 bases). Per germline, CDR1 SGHVS and CDR2 FNYEAQ. The CDR3 is 15 residues long. Deletions cut 3 bases from V and 4 bases from J, with 13 bases between.

This chain uses TRBV18 with TRBJ1-5; tentatively, D is TRBD1 (5 bases). This CDR3 is built from 16 residues. Per germline, CDR1 KGHSH and CDR2 LQKENI. V was clipped by 4 bases and J by 0 bases, with 13 bases between them. CDR3 bases: TGTGCCAGCTCACTGACACAGGACCCTAGCAATCAGCCCCAGCATTTT. Protein product: CASSLTQDPSNQPQHF.

The chain is built from TRBV11-2 and TRBJ1-6; D call uncertain. Per germline, CDR1 SGHAT and CDR2 FQNNGV. This CDR3 has 14 residues. Trimming pared 3 bases from V and 7 bases from J, leaving 10 bases between. The CDR3 loop is CASSFPLTNSPLHF. CDR3 nucleotide sequence: TGTGCCAGCAGCTTTCCACTGACAAATTCACCCCTCCACTTT.

This chain connects TRBV18 to TRBJ2-1; the match to TRBD2 covers 11 bases. The CDR3 covers 14 residues. Germline-derived CDR1 and CDR2 are KGHSH and LQKENI. After removal of 5 bases from V and 9 bases from J, the junction contained 6 bases not matched to a gene. CDR3 in DNA: TGTGCCAGCTCAAGGGGACTAGCGGTAGGTGAGCAGTTCTTC. Its protein is CASSRGLAVGEQFF.